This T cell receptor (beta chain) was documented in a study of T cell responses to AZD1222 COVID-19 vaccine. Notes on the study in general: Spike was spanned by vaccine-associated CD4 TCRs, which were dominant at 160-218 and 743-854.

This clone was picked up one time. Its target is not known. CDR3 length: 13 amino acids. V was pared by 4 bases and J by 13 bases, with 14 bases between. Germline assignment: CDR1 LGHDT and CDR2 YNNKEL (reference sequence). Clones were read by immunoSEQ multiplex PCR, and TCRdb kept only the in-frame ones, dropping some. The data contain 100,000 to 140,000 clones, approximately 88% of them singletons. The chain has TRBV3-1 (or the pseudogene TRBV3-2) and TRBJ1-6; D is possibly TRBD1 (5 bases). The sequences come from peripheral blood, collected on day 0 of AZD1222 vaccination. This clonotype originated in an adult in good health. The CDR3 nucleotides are TGTGCCAGCAGCCGAACGGGGGACGGTCCCCTCCACTTT. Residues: CASSRTGDGPLHF.